This T cell receptor (beta chain) appears in the sequencing data of a study of cytomegalovirus exposure and HLA in healthy donors. Germline V gene data show CDR1 as KGHSH and CDR2 as LQKENI. The trim removed 3 bases at V and 5 bases at J, leaving 8 bases unmatched. This CDR3 spans 15 amino acids. Study-wide findings and caveats: Sequences of the TCR beta chain were said to predict the HLA-A and HLA-B alleles of most subjects accurately.

Details on this clone: Its antigen is not identified.

13 Jbeta primers and 60 Vbeta primers were used for the PCR. Data came from immunoSEQ multiplex PCR; TCRdb stores just in-frame clones and leaves some out. This table has about 80,000 clones, around 85% appearing once. The sample taken for sequencing was PBMCs. The receptor was derived from a human donor in good health. This rearrangement joins TRBV18 to TRBJ2-7; TRBD1 matches 9 bases. DNA of the CDR3: TGTGCCAGCTCACCGGGGACAGGGCCTCGGGACGAGCAGTACTTC. Protein product: CASSPGTGPRDEQYF.